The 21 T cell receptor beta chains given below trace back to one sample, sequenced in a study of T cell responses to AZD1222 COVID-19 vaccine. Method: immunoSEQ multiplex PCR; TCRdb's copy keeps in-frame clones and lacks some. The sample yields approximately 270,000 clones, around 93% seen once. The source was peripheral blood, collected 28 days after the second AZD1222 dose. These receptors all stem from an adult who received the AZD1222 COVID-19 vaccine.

The CDR3 DNA reads as TGTGCCGCGACACCCCGGACCACAGATACGCAGTATTTT. Encoded protein: CAATPRTTDTQYF. The rearrangement links TRBV10-3 to TRBJ2-3; D call uncertain. This CDR3 is built from 13 residues. CDR1 ENHRY and CDR2 SYGVKD come from the germline V gene. Trimming took off 11 bases at V and 2 bases at J, with 14 bases between the two ends.

The CDR3 region is CASSEWTGTSDTDTQYF. The CDR3 DNA follows: TGTGCCAGCAGTGAATGGACCGGGACTAGCGACACAGATACGCAGTATTTT. The chain is built from TRBV27 and TRBJ2-3, with TRBD2 matching over 10 bases. This CDR3 is 17 amino acids long. Looked up from germline, CDR1 is MNHEY and CDR2 is SMNVEV (reference sequence). The J segment lost 2 bases and the V segment lost 5 bases, leaving 10 bases of the junction unmatched.

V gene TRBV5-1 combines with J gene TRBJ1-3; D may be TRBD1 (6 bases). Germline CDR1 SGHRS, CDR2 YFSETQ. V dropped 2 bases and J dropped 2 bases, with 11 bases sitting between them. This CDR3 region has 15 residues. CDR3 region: CASSFYPGAGNTIYF. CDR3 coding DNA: TGCGCCAGCAGCTTCTATCCAGGGGCTGGAAACACCATATATTTT.

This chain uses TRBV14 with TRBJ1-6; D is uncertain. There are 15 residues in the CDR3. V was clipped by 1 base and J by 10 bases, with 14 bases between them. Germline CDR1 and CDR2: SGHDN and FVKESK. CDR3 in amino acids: CASSQGIVIGSPLHF. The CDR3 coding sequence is TGTGCCAGCAGCCAAGGGATCGTCATCGGATCACCCCTCCACTTT.

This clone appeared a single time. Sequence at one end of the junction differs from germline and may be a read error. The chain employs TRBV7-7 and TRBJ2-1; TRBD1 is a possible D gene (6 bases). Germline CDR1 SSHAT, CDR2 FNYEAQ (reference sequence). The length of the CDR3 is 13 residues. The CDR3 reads CASSNHRETEQFF. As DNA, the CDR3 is TGTGCTAGCAGCAACCACAGGGAGACTGAGCAGTTCTTC.

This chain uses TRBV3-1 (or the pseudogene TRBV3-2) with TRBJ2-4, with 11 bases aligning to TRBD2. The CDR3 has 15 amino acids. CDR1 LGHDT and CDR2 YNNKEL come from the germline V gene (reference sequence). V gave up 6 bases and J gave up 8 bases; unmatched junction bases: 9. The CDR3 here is CASRSSSGGADIQYF. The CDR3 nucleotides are TGTGCCAGCAGGTCCAGTAGCGGGGGGGCAGACATTCAGTACTTC.

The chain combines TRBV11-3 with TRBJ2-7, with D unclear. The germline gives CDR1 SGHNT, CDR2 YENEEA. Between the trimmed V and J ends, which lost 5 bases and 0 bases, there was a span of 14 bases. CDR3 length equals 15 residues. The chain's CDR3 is CASSLLWQSSYEQYF. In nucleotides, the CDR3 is TGTGCCAGCAGCCTGCTGTGGCAGAGCTCCTACGAGCAGTACTTC.

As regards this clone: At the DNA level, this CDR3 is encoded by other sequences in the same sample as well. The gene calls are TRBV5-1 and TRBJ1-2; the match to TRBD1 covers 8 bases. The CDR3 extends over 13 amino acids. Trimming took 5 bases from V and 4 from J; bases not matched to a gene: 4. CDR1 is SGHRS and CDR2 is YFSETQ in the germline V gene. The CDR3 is CASSGTGVYGYTF. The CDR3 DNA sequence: TGCGCCAGCAGTGGGACAGGAGTCTATGGCTACACCTTC. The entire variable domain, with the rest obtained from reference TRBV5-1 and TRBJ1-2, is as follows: KAGVTQTPRYLIKTRGQQVTLSCSPISGHRSVSWYQQTPGQGLQFLFEYFSETQRNKGNFPGRFSGRQFSNSRSEMNVSTLELGDSALYLCASSGTGVYGYTFGSGTRLTVV.

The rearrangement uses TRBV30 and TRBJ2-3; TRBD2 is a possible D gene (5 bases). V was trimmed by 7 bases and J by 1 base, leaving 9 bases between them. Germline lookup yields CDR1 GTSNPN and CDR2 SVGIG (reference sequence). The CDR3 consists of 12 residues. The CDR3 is CASTGGTDTQYF. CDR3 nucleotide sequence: TGTGCCTCCACCGGGGGCACAGATACGCAGTATTTT.

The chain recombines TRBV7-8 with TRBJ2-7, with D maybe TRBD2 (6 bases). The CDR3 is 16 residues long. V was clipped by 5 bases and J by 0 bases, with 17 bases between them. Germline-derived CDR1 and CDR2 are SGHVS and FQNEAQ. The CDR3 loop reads CASSHPRRGSSYEQYF. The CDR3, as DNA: TGTGCCAGCAGCCACCCGCGGCGGGGCAGCTCCTACGAGCAGTACTTC.

The CDR3 bases are TGCGCCAGCGGGGGACAGGGGGGCCCCTACAATGAGCAGTTCTTC. It is translated as CASGGQGGPYNEQFF. The genes are TRBV5-1 and TRBJ2-1; the match to TRBD1 covers 11 bases. Germline V gene data show CDR1 as SGHRS and CDR2 as YFSETQ. This CDR3 spans 15 amino acids. J was trimmed by 2 bases and V by 7 bases; bases with no gene match: 5.

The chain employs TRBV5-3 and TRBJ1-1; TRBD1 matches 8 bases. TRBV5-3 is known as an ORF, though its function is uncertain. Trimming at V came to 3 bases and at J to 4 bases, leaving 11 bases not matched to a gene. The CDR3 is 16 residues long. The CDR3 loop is CARSSRTGPGGTEAFF. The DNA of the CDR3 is TGTGCCAGAAGCTCCAGGACAGGGCCAGGCGGCACTGAAGCTTTCTTT.

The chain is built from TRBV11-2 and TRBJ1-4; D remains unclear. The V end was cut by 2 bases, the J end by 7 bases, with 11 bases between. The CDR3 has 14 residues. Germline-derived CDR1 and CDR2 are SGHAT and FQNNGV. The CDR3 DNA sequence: TGTGCCAGCAGCTTAATAAGGGCCAGTGAAAAACTGTTTTTT. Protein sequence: CASSLIRASEKLFF.

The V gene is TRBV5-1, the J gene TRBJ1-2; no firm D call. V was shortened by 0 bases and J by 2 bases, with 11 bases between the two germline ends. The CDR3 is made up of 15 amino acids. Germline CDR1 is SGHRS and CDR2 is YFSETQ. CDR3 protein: CASSLVARSNYGYTF. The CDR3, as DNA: TGCGCCAGCAGCTTGGTGGCCCGGTCAAACTATGGCTACACCTTC.

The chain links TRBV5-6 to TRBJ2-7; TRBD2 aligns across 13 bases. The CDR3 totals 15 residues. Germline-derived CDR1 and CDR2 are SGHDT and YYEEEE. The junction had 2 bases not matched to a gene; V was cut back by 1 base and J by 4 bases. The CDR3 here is CASSLTSGRAYEQYF. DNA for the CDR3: TGTGCCAGCAGCTTGACTAGCGGGAGGGCGTACGAGCAGTACTTC. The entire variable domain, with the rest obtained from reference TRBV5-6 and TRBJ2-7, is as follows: DAGVTQSPTHLIKTRGQQVTLRCSPKSGHDTVSWYQQALGQGPQFIFQYYEEEERQRGNFPDRFSGHQFPNYSSELNVNALLLGDSALYLCASSLTSGRAYEQYFGPGTRLTVT.

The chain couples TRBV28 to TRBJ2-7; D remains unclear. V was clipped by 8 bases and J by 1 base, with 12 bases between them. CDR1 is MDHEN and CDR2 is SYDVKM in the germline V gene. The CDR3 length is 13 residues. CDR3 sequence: CASAKVPSYEQYF. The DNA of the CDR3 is TGTGCCAGCGCTAAGGTTCCTTCCTACGAGCAGTACTTC.

The CDR3 region has the DNA TGTGCCAGCAGCCCCTTTTTCGTGGCGGCAGGGGAGAACACTGAAGCTTTCTTT. Its translation: CASSPFFVAAGENTEAFF. The chain uses TRBV7-2 and TRBJ1-1, with a weak D call TRBD1 (6 bases). Germline V gene sequence: CDR1 SGHTA, CDR2 FQGNSA. This CDR3 is built from 18 residues. Trimming pared 5 bases from V and 1 base from J, leaving 23 bases between.

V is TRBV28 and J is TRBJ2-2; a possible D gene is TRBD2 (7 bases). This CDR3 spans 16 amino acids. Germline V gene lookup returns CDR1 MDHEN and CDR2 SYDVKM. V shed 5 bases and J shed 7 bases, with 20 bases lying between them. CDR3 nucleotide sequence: TGTGCCAGCAGTCCCCGTCGTGGAGGGGGGGTCGGGGAGCTGTTTTTT. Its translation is CASSPRRGGGVGELFF.

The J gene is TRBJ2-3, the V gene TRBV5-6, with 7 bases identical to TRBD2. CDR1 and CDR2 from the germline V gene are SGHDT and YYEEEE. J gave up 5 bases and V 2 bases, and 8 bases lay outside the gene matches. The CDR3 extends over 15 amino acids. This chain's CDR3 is CASSFGGGPQDTQYF. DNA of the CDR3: TGTGCCAGCAGCTTCGGGGGAGGGCCCCAAGATACGCAGTATTTT.

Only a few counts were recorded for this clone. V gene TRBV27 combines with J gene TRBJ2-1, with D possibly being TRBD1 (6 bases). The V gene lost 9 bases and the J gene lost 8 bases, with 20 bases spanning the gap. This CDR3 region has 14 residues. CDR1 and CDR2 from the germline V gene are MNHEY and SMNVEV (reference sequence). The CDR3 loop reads CASRPPYRVHEQFF. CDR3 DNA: TGTGCCAGTCGACCACCGTACAGGGTCCATGAGCAGTTCTTC.

Written as DNA, the CDR3 is TGTGCCAGCAGCTTAGGGGACGCAACTGTCTACGAGCAGTACTTC. Its protein is CASSLGDATVYEQYF. The chain recombines TRBV7-8 with TRBJ2-7; D is perhaps TRBD1 or TRBD2 (5 bases each). The V end was cut by 1 base, the J end by 3 bases, with 13 bases between. CDR3 length: 15 residues. Germline CDR1 reads SGHVS; CDR2 reads FQNEAQ.